This T cell receptor beta chain was obtained from a study of memory CD4+ T cells and cytomegalovirus serostatus. Overall study context: Of the healthy Belgian adults, fewer than 10 were CMV seropositive and 24 seronegative.

The sort gate was single viable CD3+CD4+CD8-CD45RO+ cells for memory CD4+ T cells. Repertoires were generated with immunoSEQ multiplex PCR, while TCRdb's copy carries only in-frame clones and drops some. The sample holds 65,000 to 95,000 clones, over 80% seen once. Germline loops: CDR1 LNHNV, CDR2 YYDKDF (reference sequence). V was trimmed by 1 base and J by 2 bases, leaving 12 bases between them. The CDR3 length is 16 residues. The sample was memory CD4+ T cells from blood. The TCR was taken from an adult in good health and CMV-seronegative. The V and J genes are TRBV15 and TRBJ2-1; D may correspond to TRBD1 or TRBD2 (7 bases each). This CDR3 is CATSRARGGPYNEQFF. The CDR3 coding sequence is TGTGCCACCAGCAGAGCCAGGGGGGGCCCCTACAATGAGCAGTTCTTC.